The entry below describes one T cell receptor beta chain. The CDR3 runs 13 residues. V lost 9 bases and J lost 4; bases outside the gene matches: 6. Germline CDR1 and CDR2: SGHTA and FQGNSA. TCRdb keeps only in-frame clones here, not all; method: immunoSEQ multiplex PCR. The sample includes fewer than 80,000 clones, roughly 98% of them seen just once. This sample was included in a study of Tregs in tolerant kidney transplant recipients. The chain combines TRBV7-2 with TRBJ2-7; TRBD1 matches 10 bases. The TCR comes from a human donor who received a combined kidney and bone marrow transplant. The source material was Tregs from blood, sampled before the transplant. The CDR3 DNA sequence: TGTGCCAGTACCGGGACAGGGGTTTACGAGCAGTACTTC. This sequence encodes CASTGTGVYEQYF.